This section outlines one T cell receptor (beta chain) sequence together with its context. This sample is part of a study of T cell changes during pregnancy in multiple sclerosis. V lost 2 bases to trimming and J lost 3 bases; unmatched junction nucleotides: 9. CDR1 and CDR2 (germline): SGHKS, YYEKEE (reference sequence). The length of the CDR3 is 16 residues. The assay was immunoSEQ multiplex PCR, and TCRdb's table has in-frame clones only and misses some. The table records 60,000 to 65,000 clones, roughly 91% of them present only once. The chain joins TRBV5-5 to TRBJ2-3, with 7 bases lining up with TRBD2. Sequenced material: peripheral blood, taken in the second trimester of pregnancy. The TCR originated in a female donor in good health, enrolled as a control in a pregnancy study. The CDR3 reads CASSFREGGRTDTQYF. The CDR3 DNA sequence: TGTGCCAGCAGCTTTCGAGAAGGCGGGAGAACAGATACGCAGTATTTT.